The source of this T cell receptor (beta chain) is a study of OX40 agonist ivuxolimab in advanced cancers. As for the study in general: Ivuxolimab, which is an agonistic anti-OX40 (CD134) antibody, was administered to the patients. At 82.7% male, the cohort had a mean age of 60 years, ranging from about 20 to 79.

Researchers took blood at baseline, on cycle 4 day 1, and on cycle 7 day 1. Assay used: immunoSEQ multiplex PCR; TCRdb lists only in-frame clones, some missing. The sample carries about 160,000 clones, 90% to 95% recorded once. Remarks on this clone: No antigen is known for it. One end of the junction is discordant with germline, which a read error may explain.

The V gene's germline CDR1 is MNHEY and CDR2 SVGAGI. This CDR3 comprises 10 residues. Study-level points and caveats: Clonal expansion was seen in CD4+ and CD8+ blood T cells by week 6 at 0.1 to 3.0 mg/kg.

This specimen consisted of CD4+ or CD8+ T cells sorted from blood, obtained in a trial of the OX40 agonist ivuxolimab. This TCR came from an adult with an advanced solid tumor such as melanoma, head and neck, liver or kidney cancer. The V call is TRBV6-5, the J call TRBJ2-7; 11 bases match TRBD1. CDR3 sequence: CATPTGTGGF. The CDR3 DNA reads as TGTGCCACCCCGACCGGGACAGGGGGGTTC.